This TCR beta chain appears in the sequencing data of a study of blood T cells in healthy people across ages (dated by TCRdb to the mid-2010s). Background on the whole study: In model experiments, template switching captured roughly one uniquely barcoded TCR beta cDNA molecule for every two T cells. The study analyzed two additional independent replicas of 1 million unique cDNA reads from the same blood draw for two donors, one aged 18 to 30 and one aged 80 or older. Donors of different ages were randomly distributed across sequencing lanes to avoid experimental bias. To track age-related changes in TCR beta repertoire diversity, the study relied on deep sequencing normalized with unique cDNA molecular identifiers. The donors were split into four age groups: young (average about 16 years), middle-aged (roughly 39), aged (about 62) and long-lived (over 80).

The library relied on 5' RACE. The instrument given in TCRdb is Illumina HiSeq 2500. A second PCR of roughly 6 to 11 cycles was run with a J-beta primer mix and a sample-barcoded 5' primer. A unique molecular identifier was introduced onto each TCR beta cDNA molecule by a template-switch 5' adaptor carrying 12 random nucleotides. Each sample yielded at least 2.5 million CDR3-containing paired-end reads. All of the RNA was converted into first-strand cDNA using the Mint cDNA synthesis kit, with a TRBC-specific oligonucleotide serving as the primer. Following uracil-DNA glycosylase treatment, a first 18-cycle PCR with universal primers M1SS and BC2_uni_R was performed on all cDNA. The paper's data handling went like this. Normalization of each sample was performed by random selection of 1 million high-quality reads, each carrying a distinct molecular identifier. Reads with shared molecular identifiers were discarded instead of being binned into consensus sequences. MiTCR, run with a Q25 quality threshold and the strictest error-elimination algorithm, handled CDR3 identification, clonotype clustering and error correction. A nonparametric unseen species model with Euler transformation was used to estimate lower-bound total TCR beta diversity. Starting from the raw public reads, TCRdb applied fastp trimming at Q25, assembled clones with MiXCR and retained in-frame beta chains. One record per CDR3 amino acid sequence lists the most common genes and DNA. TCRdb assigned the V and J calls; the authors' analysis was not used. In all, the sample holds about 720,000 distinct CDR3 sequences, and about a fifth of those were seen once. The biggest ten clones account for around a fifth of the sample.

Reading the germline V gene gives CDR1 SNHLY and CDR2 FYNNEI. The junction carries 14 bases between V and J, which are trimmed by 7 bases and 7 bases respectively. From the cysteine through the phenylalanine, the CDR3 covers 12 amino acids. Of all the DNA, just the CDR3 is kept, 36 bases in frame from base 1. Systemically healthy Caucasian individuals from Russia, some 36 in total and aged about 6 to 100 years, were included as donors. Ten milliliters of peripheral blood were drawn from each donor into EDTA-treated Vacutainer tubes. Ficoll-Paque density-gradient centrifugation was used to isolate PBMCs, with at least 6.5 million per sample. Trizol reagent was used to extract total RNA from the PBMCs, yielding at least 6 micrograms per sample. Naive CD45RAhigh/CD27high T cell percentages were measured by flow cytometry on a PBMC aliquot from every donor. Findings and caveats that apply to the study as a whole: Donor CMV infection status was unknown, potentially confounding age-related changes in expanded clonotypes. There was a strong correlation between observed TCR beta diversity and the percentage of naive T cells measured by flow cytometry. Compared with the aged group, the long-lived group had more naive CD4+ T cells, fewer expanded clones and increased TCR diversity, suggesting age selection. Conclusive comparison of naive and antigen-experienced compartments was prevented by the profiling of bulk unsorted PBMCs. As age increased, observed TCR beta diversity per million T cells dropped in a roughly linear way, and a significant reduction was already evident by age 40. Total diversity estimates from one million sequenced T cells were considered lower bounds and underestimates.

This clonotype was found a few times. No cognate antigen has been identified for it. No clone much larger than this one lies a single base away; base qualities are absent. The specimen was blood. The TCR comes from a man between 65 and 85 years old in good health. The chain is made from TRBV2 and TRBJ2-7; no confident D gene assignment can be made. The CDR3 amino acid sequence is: CASTEQNWEQYF. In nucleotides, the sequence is TGTGCCAGCACCGAACAGAATTGGGAGCAGTACTTC. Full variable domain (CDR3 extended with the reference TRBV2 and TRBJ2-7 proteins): EPEVTQTPSHQVTQMGQEVILRCVPISNHLYFYWYRQILGQKVEFLVSFYNNEISEKSEIFDDQFSVERPDGSNFTLKIRSTKLEDSAMYFCASTEQNWEQYFGPGTRLTVT.